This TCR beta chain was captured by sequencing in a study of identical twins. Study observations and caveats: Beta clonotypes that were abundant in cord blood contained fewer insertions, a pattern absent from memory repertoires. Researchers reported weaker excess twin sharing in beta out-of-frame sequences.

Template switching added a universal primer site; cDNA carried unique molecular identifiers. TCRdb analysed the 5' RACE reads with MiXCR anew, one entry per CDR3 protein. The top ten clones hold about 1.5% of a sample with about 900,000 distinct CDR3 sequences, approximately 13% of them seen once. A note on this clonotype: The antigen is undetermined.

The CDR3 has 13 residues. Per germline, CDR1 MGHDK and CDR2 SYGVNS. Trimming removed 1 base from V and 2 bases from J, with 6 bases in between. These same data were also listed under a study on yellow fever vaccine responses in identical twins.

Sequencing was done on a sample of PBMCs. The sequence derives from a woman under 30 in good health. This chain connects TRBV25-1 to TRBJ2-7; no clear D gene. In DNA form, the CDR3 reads TGTGCCAGCAGTGAATTAGCCACCTACGAGCAGTACTTC. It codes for CASSELATYEQYF.